These 19 T cell receptor beta chains were all obtained from the same sample, sequenced in a study of blood T cell repertoires in COVID-19. This table comes from immunoSEQ multiplex PCR, and its TCRdb copy is limited to in-frame clones, with some not included. The table lists 110,000 or so clones, about nine tenths of them singletons. The sample consisted of peripheral blood. The receptors derive from a human donor in a cohort sampled during active COVID-19.

The chain is built from TRBV10-3 and TRBJ2-5; D not resolved. This CDR3 is 13 amino acids long. The V gene's germline CDR1 is ENHRY and CDR2 SYGVKD. V lost 4 bases, J lost 0 bases, and 6 bases lay in between. The CDR3 bases are TGTGCCATCAGTGCGCACAACCAAGAGACCCAGTACTTC. Protein sequence: CAISAHNQETQYF.

The gene calls are TRBV7-9 and TRBJ1-1, with D unresolved. With 2 bases removed from V and 4 bases from J, the gap between germline ends came to 11 bases. The CDR3 runs 14 residues. Germline assignment: CDR1 SEHNR and CDR2 FQNEAQ (reference sequence). The DNA for the CDR3 is TGTGCCAGCAGCTTAAAGGAGGTGGCCACTGAAGCTTTCTTT. Amino acid sequence: CASSLKEVATEAFF.

This chain connects TRBV29-1 to TRBJ1-3; no reliable D call. Germline assignment: CDR1 SQVTM and CDR2 ANQGSEA. The CDR3 spans 14 residues. Trimming removed 4 bases from V and 1 base from J, with 11 bases in between. CDR3 sequence reads: CSVALAASGNTIYF. The CDR3 nucleotides are TGCAGCGTTGCCCTAGCAGCTTCTGGAAACACCATATATTTT.

The V and J genes are TRBV28 and TRBJ1-2, with unresolved D. The CDR3 loop spans 11 amino acids. Germline V gene lookup returns CDR1 MDHEN and CDR2 SYDVKM. Trimming removed 10 bases at V and 8 bases at J, with 14 bases between. The CDR3 DNA reads TGTGCCACAAGCCCGCGTCTCGGCTACACCTTC. Residues: CATSPRLGYTF.

The chain employs TRBV6-5 and TRBJ1-1; weak D call: TRBD1 (6 bases). Trimming left V 0 bases short and J 4 bases short, with 12 bases between. Germline CDR1 reads MNHEY; CDR2 reads SVGAGI. The CDR3 consists of 15 residues. The CDR3 coding sequence is TGTGCCAGCAGTTACTCGGCCAGAGGGGGCACTGAAGCTTTCTTT. This sequence encodes CASSYSARGGTEAFF.

J is TRBJ1-4 and V is TRBV6-5; the D is unclear. V lost 0 bases, J lost 8 bases, and 16 bases lay in between. The CDR3 has 16 residues. Germline V gene sequence: CDR1 MNHEY, CDR2 SVGAGI. CDR3 residues: CASSYSIGERVEKLFF. In DNA form, the CDR3 reads TGTGCCAGCAGTTACTCGATCGGGGAGAGGGTAGAAAAACTGTTTTTT.

CDR3 protein: CASSYGLAGQGIGYNEQFF. The CDR3 DNA reads as TGTGCCAGCAGCTACGGACTAGCGGGCCAGGGGATAGGGTACAATGAGCAGTTCTTC. This chain links TRBV7-6 with TRBJ2-1; 11 bases are shared with TRBD2. Unmatched junction bases numbered 15, after V lost 4 bases and J lost 4 bases. The CDR3 is 19 amino acids. The germline CDR1 and CDR2 sequences are SGHVS and FNYEAQ.

V gene TRBV5-1 combines with J gene TRBJ1-2; D perhaps matches TRBD1 (5 bases). The CDR3 covers 12 residues. Germline CDR1 is SGHRS and CDR2 is YFSETQ. Trimming left V 1 base short and J 5 bases short, with 6 bases between. CDR3 loop: CASSLSGYGYTF. CDR3 nucleotide sequence: TGCGCCAGCAGCTTGTCAGGGTATGGCTACACCTTC.

J is TRBJ1-2 and V is TRBV19, with TRBD1 matching over 7 bases. J gave up 4 bases and V 4 bases, and 9 bases lay outside the gene matches. In germline, CDR1 is LNHDA, CDR2 SQIVND (reference sequence). The CDR3 totals 15 residues. CDR3 coding DNA: TGTGCCAGTAGTAAACCGCGACAGGGCTCCTATGGCTACACCTTC. It translates to CASSKPRQGSYGYTF.

The table lists this clone with a few counts. The chain has TRBV2 and TRBJ1-6, with a weak D call TRBD1 (5 bases). The V end was cut by 0 bases, the J end by 7 bases, with 13 bases between. Germline CDR1 and CDR2: SNHLY and FYNNEI. The CDR3 consists of 16 residues. The CDR3 protein is CASSEAGGANNSPLHF. For the CDR3, the DNA is TGTGCCAGCAGTGAAGCGGGCGGGGCCAACAATTCACCCCTCCACTTT.

The chain recombines TRBV6-6 with TRBJ2-5, with 10 bases identical to TRBD2. The CDR3 runs to 15 residues. V dropped 10 bases and J dropped 5; count of bases not matched to a gene: 13. The V gene's germline CDR1 is MNHNY and CDR2 SVGAGI (reference sequence). The CDR3 spells CAIKPSGGARETQYF. CDR3 sequence (DNA): TGTGCCATCAAACCGAGCGGGGGGGCCCGTGAGACCCAGTACTTC.

As concerns this clone: Germline is not matched at one junction end, which may reflect a read error. This chain links TRBV15 with TRBJ2-1; D possibly corresponds to TRBD1 (6 bases). Per the germline V gene, CDR1 is LNHNV and CDR2 is YYDKDF (reference sequence). The CDR3 length is 15 residues. In DNA form, the CDR3 reads TGTGCCACCAGCAGAGACCCGGGACACAACTTGGAGCTGTTCTTC. It encodes CATSRDPGHNLELFF. The variable domain in full, completed from reference TRBV15 and TRBJ2-1, reads DAMVIQNPRYQVTQFGKPVTLSCSQTLNHNVMYWYQQKSSQAPKLLFHYYDKDFNNEADTPDNFQSRRPNTSFCFLDIRSPGLGDTAMYLCATSRDPGHNLELFFGPGTRLTVL.

The sample holds a few counts of this clone. The chain uses TRBV25-1 and TRBJ1-5; D perhaps matches TRBD1 (5 bases). V shed 4 bases and J shed 3 bases, with 10 bases lying between them. The CDR3 is made up of 14 amino acids. Germline V gene lookup returns CDR1 MGHDK and CDR2 SYGVNS. CDR3 residues: CASSAGVDNQPQHF. In nucleotides, the CDR3 is TGTGCCAGCAGTGCGGGGGTTGACAATCAGCCCCAGCATTTT.

This chain joins TRBV6-5 and TRBJ1-6; D is perhaps TRBD1 (6 bases). Trimming shortened V by 6 bases and J by 6 bases, and 12 bases separated the two germline ends. Per germline, CDR1 MNHEY and CDR2 SVGAGI. The CDR3 sequence is 14 residues long. CDR3 amino acids: CASREDRFNSPLHF. As DNA, the CDR3 is TGTGCCAGCAGAGAGGACAGATTTAATTCACCCCTCCACTTT.

The chain carries TRBV7-3 and TRBJ1-6; TRBD1 matches at 7 bases. CDR3 size: 15 residues. After removal of 1 base from V and 6 bases from J, the junction contained 3 bases not matched to a gene. Germline CDR1 and CDR2: SGHTA and FQGTGA. CDR3 loop: CASSLMGQTNSPLHF. Written as DNA, the CDR3 is TGTGCCAGCAGCTTAATGGGACAGACTAATTCACCCCTCCACTTT. Looking up the rest from reference TRBV7-3 and TRBJ1-6 gives the full variable domain: GAGVSQTPSNKVTEKGKYVELRCDPISGHTALYWYRQSLGQGPEFLIYFQGTGAADDSGLPNDRFFAVRPEGSVSTLKIQRTERGDSAVYLCASSLMGQTNSPLHFGNGTRLTVT.

The chain joins TRBV9 to TRBJ1-5, with 8 bases lining up with TRBD1. Germline V gene lookup returns CDR1 SGDLS and CDR2 YYNGEE. This CDR3 comprises 17 residues. The trim removed 5 bases at V and 2 bases at J, leaving 12 bases unmatched. This CDR3 reads CASRTQPGGWGNQPQHF. CDR3 nucleotide sequence: TGTGCCAGCAGGACCCAACCAGGGGGCTGGGGCAATCAGCCCCAGCATTTT. The entire variable domain, with the rest obtained from reference TRBV9 and TRBJ1-5, is as follows: DSGVTQTPKHLITATGQRVTLRCSPRSGDLSVYWYQQSLDQGLQFLIQYYNGEERAKGNILERFSAQQFPDLHSELNLSSLELGDSALYFCASRTQPGGWGNQPQHFGDGTRLSIL.

The rearrangement uses TRBV12-1 and TRBJ1-4; TRBD1 is the table's D call and was not checked against the DNA. TRBV12-1 is tagged as a pseudogene. This CDR3 has 16 amino acids. CDR3 protein: CASSPGTVTTNEKLFF. The CDR3 DNA reads TGTGCCAGCAGCCCCGGGACAGTCACAACTAATGAAAAACTGTTTTTT.

The V and J genes are TRBV2 and TRBJ2-1; D gene uncertain. The V end lost 0 bases, the J end lost 9 bases, and 6 bases lay between the germline ends. Germline V gene sequence: CDR1 SNHLY, CDR2 FYNNEI. The CDR3 extends over 12 amino acids. CDR3 loop: CASSEAWAEQFF. As DNA, the CDR3 is TGTGCCAGCAGTGAAGCTTGGGCTGAGCAGTTCTTC.

This chain links TRBV9 with TRBJ2-1, with TRBD2 as a possible D gene (6 bases). Trimming stripped 0 bases from V and 5 bases from J, with 18 bases between. The V gene's germline CDR1 is SGDLS and CDR2 YYNGEE. CDR3 length: 17 amino acids. For the CDR3, the DNA is TGTGCCAGCAGCGTAGCTTTGGAGGGAGGCCCGGACAATGAGCAGTTCTTC. Translation: CASSVALEGGPDNEQFF. Filled out from reference TRBV9 and TRBJ2-1, the complete variable domain reads DSGVTQTPKHLITATGQRVTLRCSPRSGDLSVYWYQQSLDQGLQFLIQYYNGEERAKGNILERFSAQQFPDLHSELNLSSLELGDSALYFCASSVALEGGPDNEQFFGPGTRLTVL.